This TCR beta chain was documented in a study of regulatory T cells in long-lasting Graves disease. Points on this clonotype: As yet, its antigen is unknown.

The V and J ends lost 6 bases and 10 bases respectively, with 19 bases between them. The CDR3 runs 15 residues. From germline, CDR1 is SNHLY and CDR2 FYNNEI. The time point is: newly diagnosed GD, antithyroid drugs for less than 3 months. The TCR library was made from RNA extracted from PBMCs. Study results and limitations: Patients with persistent disease shared 2,741 public clonotypes, outpacing the roughly 950 shared by new patients.

Building the TCR beta libraries relied on iRepertoire HTBI primers, and CDR3 regions underwent Arm-PCR. TCRdb reprocessed the multiplex PCR reads via MiXCR and lists one record per CDR3 protein. The sample contains 350,000 to 450,000 distinct CDR3 sequences, approximately 16% of which appear only once. These data also formed part of another study, on T cells in Graves' hyperthyroidism and ophthalmopathy. Per that paper: Hyperthyroidism of Graves' type that showed no ophthalmopathy progression within 18 months was stable.

This receptor was obtained from a woman in her thirties or forties with Graves disease. The sequenced sample was peripheral blood mononuclear cells (PBMCs), obtained at new diagnosis, from a patient treated with antithyroid drugs. V usage is TRBV2 and J usage is TRBJ1-6, with D unclear. CDR3 nucleotides: TGTGCCAGCAGCTTAGGCCCCCCGGACGGGTCACCCCTCCACTTT. Its translation: CASSLGPPDGSPLHF.